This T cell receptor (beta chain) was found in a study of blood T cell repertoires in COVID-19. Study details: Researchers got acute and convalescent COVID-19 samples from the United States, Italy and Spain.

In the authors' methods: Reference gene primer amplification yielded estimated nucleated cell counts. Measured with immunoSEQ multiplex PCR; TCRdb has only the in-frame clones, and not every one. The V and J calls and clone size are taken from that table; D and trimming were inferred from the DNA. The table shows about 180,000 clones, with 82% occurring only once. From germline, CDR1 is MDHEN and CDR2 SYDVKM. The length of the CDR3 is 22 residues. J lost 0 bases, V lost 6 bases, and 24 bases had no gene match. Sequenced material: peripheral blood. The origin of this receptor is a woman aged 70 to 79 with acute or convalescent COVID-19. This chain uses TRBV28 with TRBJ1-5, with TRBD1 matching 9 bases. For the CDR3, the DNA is TGTGCCAGCAGCTGCCCGACCGGGACAGGGTGTCATGGGCCCTATAGCAATCAGCCCCAGCATTTT. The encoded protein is CASSCPTGTGCHGPYSNQPQHF.